These T cell receptor beta chains were read from a single sample in a study of sequential checkpoint blockade in melanoma. Assay used: immunoSEQ multiplex PCR; TCRdb lists only in-frame clones, some missing. The data hold under 14,000 clones, with roughly three fifths observed a single time. Source: CD8+ T cells sorted from blood (inferred from file names), taken from a patient given nivolumab and ipilimumab in sequence. Source of these receptors: a human donor with melanoma. Each CDR3 is given with its conserved first and last residue. A D gene is named only where the DNA matches it firmly. Only some rows state a clone size, as once, few, many or a class for expanded clones.

clone_size: few; d_call: TRBD1; v_call: TRBV7-8; j_call: TRBJ2-1; cdr3_nt: TGTGCCAGCAGCTTGCAGGGGGCTTATGAGCAGTTCTTC; cdr3_aa: CASSLQGAYEQFF
clone_size: NA; d_call: TRBD2; v_call: TRBV7-8; j_call: TRBJ2-1; cdr3_nt: TGTGCCAGCAGCTTAGGAATGACTAGCGGGAGGTCTGAGCAGTTCTTC; cdr3_aa: CASSLGMTSGRSEQFF
clone_size: NA; d_call: TRBD2; v_call: TRBV11-3; j_call: TRBJ2-2; cdr3_nt: TGTGCCAGCAGCTTAGGGGGACTAGCGGAGAACACCGGGGAGCTGTTTTTT; cdr3_aa: CASSLGGLAENTGELFF
clone_size: NA; d_call: NA; v_call: TRBV5-6; j_call: TRBJ2-3; cdr3_nt: TGTGCCAGCAGCCTGTTGACAGATACGCAGTATTTT; cdr3_aa: CASSLLTDTQYF
clone_size: once; d_call: TRBD2; v_call: TRBV6-6; j_call: TRBJ2-1; cdr3_nt: TGTGCCAGCAGTGGAGGACTAGCGGTAGACAATGAGCAGTTCTTC; cdr3_aa: CASSGGLAVDNEQFF
clone_size: NA; d_call: TRBD2; v_call: TRBV6-6; j_call: TRBJ2-7; cdr3_nt: TGTGCCAGCAGTTACTCGACTAGCGGGAGCTACTACGAGCAGTACTTC; cdr3_aa: CASSYSTSGSYYEQYF
clone_size: few; d_call: TRBD2; v_call: TRBV6-5; j_call: TRBJ2-3; cdr3_nt: TGTGCCAGCAGCCTAGCGGGAGTAACAGATACGCAGTATTTT; cdr3_aa: CASSLAGVTDTQYF
clone_size: NA; d_call: TRBD1; v_call: TRBV7-2; j_call: TRBJ2-7; cdr3_nt: TGTGCCAGCAGCACCGGACAGGGAGGCTACGAGCAGTACTTC; cdr3_aa: CASSTGQGGYEQYF
clone_size: NA; d_call: TRBD1; v_call: TRBV30; j_call: TRBJ2-1; cdr3_nt: TGTGCCTGGGGTACTACAGGGGGCGAGCAGTTCTTC; cdr3_aa: CAWGTTGGEQFF
clone_size: NA; d_call: TRBD2; v_call: TRBV11-2; j_call: TRBJ2-1; cdr3_nt: TGTGCCAGCAGCTTAGCGGGAGGCAATGAGCAGTTCTTC; cdr3_aa: CASSLAGGNEQFF
clone_size: NA; d_call: NA; v_call: TRBV7-7; j_call: TRBJ2-7; cdr3_nt: TGTGCCAGCAGCTTATCCAGGGCGAGGCACGAGCAGTACTTC; cdr3_aa: CASSLSRARHEQYF
clone_size: NA; d_call: NA; v_call: TRBV9; j_call: TRBJ2-2; cdr3_nt: TGTGCCAGCAGCGTAGAAGGGGATGGTGGGGCGCCGAACACCGGGGAGCTGTTTTTT; cdr3_aa: CASSVEGDGGAPNTGELFF
clone_size: NA; d_call: TRBD2; v_call: TRBV29-1; j_call: TRBJ2-3; cdr3_nt: TGCAGCGTTGCTAGCGGGAGCTCAGATACGCAGTATTTT; cdr3_aa: CSVASGSSDTQYF
clone_size: NA; d_call: TRBD1; v_call: TRBV7-9; j_call: TRBJ1-3; cdr3_nt: TGTGCCAGCGGCACTGCAAGGACAGGTGGAAACACCATATATTTT; cdr3_aa: CASGTARTGGNTIYF
clone_size: NA; d_call: TRBD2; v_call: TRBV7-9; j_call: TRBJ2-3; cdr3_nt: TGTGCCAGTAGCTTAACCGGCGGGGGAACAGATACGCAGTATTTT; cdr3_aa: CASSLTGGGTDTQYF
clone_size: NA; d_call: TRBD2; v_call: TRBV19; j_call: TRBJ2-1; cdr3_nt: TGTGCCAGTAGTATAGATTTTGGACTAGCGGAAACGGGTGAGCAGTTCTTC; cdr3_aa: CASSIDFGLAETGEQFF
clone_size: NA; d_call: TRBD1; v_call: TRBV19; j_call: TRBJ1-1; cdr3_nt: TGTGCCAGTAGGCCCGGGACAGGGGGTTTGAACACTGAAGCTTTCTTT; cdr3_aa: CASRPGTGGLNTEAFF
clone_size: NA; d_call: NA; v_call: TRBV4-2; j_call: TRBJ1-1; cdr3_nt: TGTGCCAGCAGCCATCGGACTGGGGAGGACACTGAAGCTTTCTTT; cdr3_aa: CASSHRTGEDTEAFF
clone_size: NA; d_call: TRBD2; v_call: TRBV10-1; j_call: TRBJ2-5; cdr3_nt: TGCGCCAGCAGTGAGTCGACTAGCAATATTGGGTTAGAGACCCAGTACTTC; cdr3_aa: CASSESTSNIGLETQYF
clone_size: NA; d_call: NA; v_call: TRBV5-8; j_call: TRBJ1-4; cdr3_nt: TGTGCCAGCAGCTGGGTAGGGGTCGAAAAACTGTTTTTT; cdr3_aa: CASSWVGVEKLFF
clone_size: NA; d_call: NA; v_call: TRBV5-8; j_call: TRBJ2-5; cdr3_nt: TGTGCCAGCAGCTTGCCGGGTTCGGAGACCCAGTACTTC; cdr3_aa: CASSLPGSETQYF
clone_size: medium-sized; d_call: TRBD2; v_call: TRBV7-8; j_call: TRBJ2-7; cdr3_nt: TGTGCCAGCAGCTTAGAGGCGGGAGTAGGCTACGAGCAGTACTTC; cdr3_aa: CASSLEAGVGYEQYF
clone_size: NA; d_call: TRBD1; v_call: TRBV5-4; j_call: TRBJ2-3; cdr3_nt: TGTGCCAGCAGCAAGACAGGGTCTACGTTAGATACGCAGTATTTT; cdr3_aa: CASSKTGSTLDTQYF
clone_size: NA; d_call: NA; v_call: TRBV6-5; j_call: TRBJ2-1; cdr3_nt: TGTGCCAGCAGTTACTCGAAGTTTAGCGGCTACAATGAGCAGTTCTTC; cdr3_aa: CASSYSKFSGYNEQFF
clone_size: NA; d_call: TRBD1; v_call: TRBV7-8; j_call: TRBJ1-1; cdr3_nt: TGTGCCAGCAGCTACCCCGGGACAGGGTCTTACACTGAAGCTTTCTTT; cdr3_aa: CASSYPGTGSYTEAFF
clone_size: few; d_call: TRBD1; v_call: TRBV30; j_call: TRBJ1-1; cdr3_nt: TGTGCCTGTGGGACAGGGGGCGCGGACACTGAAGCTTTCTTT; cdr3_aa: CACGTGGADTEAFF
clone_size: NA; d_call: TRBD1; v_call: TRBV6-6; j_call: TRBJ1-2; cdr3_nt: TGTGCCAGCAGTTACGACACAGGGGGCGTGCCCTATGGCTACACCTTC; cdr3_aa: CASSYDTGGVPYGYTF
clone_size: medium-sized; d_call: NA; v_call: TRBV21-1; j_call: TRBJ2-3; cdr3_nt: TGTGCCAGCAGCGGACAGGGTAGTTGCACAGATACGCAGTATTTT; cdr3_aa: CASSGQGSCTDTQYF
clone_size: few; d_call: TRBD2; v_call: TRBV19; j_call: TRBJ2-7; cdr3_nt: TGTGCCAGTTCACTAGCGGGCGCCTCCTACGAGCAGTACTTC; cdr3_aa: CASSLAGASYEQYF
clone_size: medium-sized; d_call: NA; v_call: TRBV4-3; j_call: TRBJ1-2; cdr3_nt: TGCGCCAGCAGCCAAGATGGGGGGTGGACAGGCTACACCTTC; cdr3_aa: CASSQDGGWTGYTF
clone_size: once; d_call: TRBD2; v_call: TRBV18; j_call: TRBJ2-1; cdr3_nt: TGTGCCAGCTCACCACTGAGCGGGAGGGCCGGGAATGAGCAGTTCTTC; cdr3_aa: CASSPLSGRAGNEQFF
clone_size: NA; d_call: TRBD2; v_call: TRBV27; j_call: TRBJ2-7; cdr3_nt: TGTGCCAGCAGTACGCGGGAGGTGCCCAGGGAAGAGCAGTACTTC; cdr3_aa: CASSTREVPREEQYF
clone_size: NA; d_call: NA; v_call: TRBV11-1; j_call: TRBJ2-1; cdr3_nt: TGTGCCAGCAGCTTTCTCCAGGGCAATGAGCAGTTCTTC; cdr3_aa: CASSFLQGNEQFF
clone_size: NA; d_call: TRBD1; v_call: TRBV7-9; j_call: TRBJ2-2; cdr3_nt: TGTGCCAGCAGCTTGGGAGACAGGGGATGGATCGGGGAGCTGTTTTTT; cdr3_aa: CASSLGDRGWIGELFF
clone_size: few; d_call: TRBD2; v_call: TRBV27; j_call: TRBJ2-7; cdr3_nt: TGTGCCAGCAGTTCCCCCCTAGCGGGAGAGTACGAGCAGTACTTC; cdr3_aa: CASSSPLAGEYEQYF
clone_size: medium-sized; d_call: TRBD2; v_call: TRBV28; j_call: TRBJ2-7; cdr3_nt: TGTGCCAGCAGTTTCACCGGGGGGGGTTGGGAGCAGTACTTC; cdr3_aa: CASSFTGGGWEQYF
clone_size: NA; d_call: TRBD2; v_call: TRBV4-2; j_call: TRBJ2-1; cdr3_nt: TGTGCCAGCAGCGAATCTAGCGGGGAAGTAAATGAGCAGTTCTTC; cdr3_aa: CASSESSGEVNEQFF
clone_size: NA; d_call: NA; v_call: TRBV9; j_call: TRBJ1-1; cdr3_nt: TGTGCCAGCAGCGTAGGGAGGGGAAGGGCTTTCTTT; cdr3_aa: CASSVGRGRAFF
clone_size: NA; d_call: NA; v_call: TRBV7-9; j_call: TRBJ1-6; cdr3_nt: TGTGCCAGCAGCGGATGGTCACAGGGTTATTCACCCCTCCACTTT; cdr3_aa: CASSGWSQGYSPLHF
clone_size: few; d_call: TRBD1; v_call: TRBV4-2; j_call: TRBJ1-2; cdr3_nt: TGTGCCAGCAGCCAGATGGAGGGGGCAGATGGCTACACCTTC; cdr3_aa: CASSQMEGADGYTF
clone_size: NA; d_call: NA; v_call: TRBV19; j_call: TRBJ1-2; cdr3_nt: TGTGCCAGTAGTCCCGGACACGTCTATGGCTACACCTTC; cdr3_aa: CASSPGHVYGYTF
clone_size: medium-sized; d_call: TRBD2; v_call: TRBV10-3; j_call: TRBJ2-1; cdr3_nt: TGTGCCATCAGTGTCCTACTAGCGGCTTCCTACAATGAGCAGTTCTTC; cdr3_aa: CAISVLLAASYNEQFF
clone_size: NA; d_call: TRBD2; v_call: TRBV27; j_call: TRBJ2-4; cdr3_nt: TGTGCCAGCAGTGGAGGGAGGGACATTCAGTACTTC; cdr3_aa: CASSGGRDIQYF
clone_size: NA; d_call: TRBD1; v_call: TRBV27; j_call: TRBJ1-2; cdr3_nt: TGTGCCAGCAGTTTAACCCTTGCCCGGGACAGCAACTATGGCTACACCTTC; cdr3_aa: CASSLTLARDSNYGYTF
clone_size: once; d_call: NA; v_call: TRBV27; j_call: TRBJ2-3; cdr3_nt: TGTGCCAGCAGTTTATCGATGGGCCATCTTGGCGCAGATACGCAGTATTTT; cdr3_aa: CASSLSMGHLGADTQYF
clone_size: few; d_call: NA; v_call: TRBV13; j_call: TRBJ2-1; cdr3_nt: TGTGCCAGCAGCTCGCTTGGGACTGGGGAGTCCAATGAGCAGTTCTTC; cdr3_aa: CASSSLGTGESNEQFF
clone_size: NA; d_call: NA; v_call: TRBV28; j_call: TRBJ1-1; cdr3_nt: TGTGCCAGCAGTTTAACCACAATTTTAACTGAAGCTTTCTTT; cdr3_aa: CASSLTTILTEAFF
clone_size: NA; d_call: TRBD2; v_call: TRBV6-5; j_call: TRBJ2-7; cdr3_nt: TGTGCCACCTTTACTAGCGGGAGAAACGAGCAGTACTTC; cdr3_aa: CATFTSGRNEQYF